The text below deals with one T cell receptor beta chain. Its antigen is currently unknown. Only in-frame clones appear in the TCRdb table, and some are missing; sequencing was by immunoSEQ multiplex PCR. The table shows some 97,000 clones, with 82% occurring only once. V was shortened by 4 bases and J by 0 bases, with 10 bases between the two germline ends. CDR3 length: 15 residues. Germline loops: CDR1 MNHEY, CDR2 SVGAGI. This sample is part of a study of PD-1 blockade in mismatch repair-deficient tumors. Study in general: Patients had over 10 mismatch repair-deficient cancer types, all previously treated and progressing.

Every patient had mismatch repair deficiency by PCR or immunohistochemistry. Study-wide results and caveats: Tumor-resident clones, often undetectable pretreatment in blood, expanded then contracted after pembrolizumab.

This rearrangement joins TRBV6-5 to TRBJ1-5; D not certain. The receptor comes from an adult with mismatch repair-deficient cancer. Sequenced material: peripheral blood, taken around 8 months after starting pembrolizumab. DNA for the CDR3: TGTGCCAGCAGTTCAGGACTCCATAGCAATCAGCCCCAGCATTTT. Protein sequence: CASSSGLHSNQPQHF.